This T cell receptor (beta chain) came from a study of shared clonotypes between healthy human individuals. General observations from the study: Sample collection involved blood only; tissue repertoires are likely different.

The CDR3 runs 15 residues. Germline V CDR1 and CDR2: SGHNT, YENEEA. V dropped 1 base and J dropped 3 bases, with 12 bases sitting between them. Those who donated were healthy HIV-negative adults, with no recent acute infections or vaccinations reported. Only in-frame clones appear in the TCRdb table, and some are missing; sequencing was by immunoSEQ multiplex PCR. The data show about half a million clones, 70% to 85% seen once. Only a few counts were recorded for this clone. The antigen is undetermined. The sequencing sample was made of PBMCs. The receptor was derived from a woman aged 35 to 49 in good health. Some clones in this sample may be carry-over from other donors' samples. The chain employs TRBV11-3 and TRBJ2-5; a possible D gene is TRBD2 (7 bases). Written as DNA, the CDR3 is TGTGCCAGCAGCTTAGGGGGGCTAGCGGAAGAGACCCAGTACTTC. This encodes CASSLGGLAEETQYF.